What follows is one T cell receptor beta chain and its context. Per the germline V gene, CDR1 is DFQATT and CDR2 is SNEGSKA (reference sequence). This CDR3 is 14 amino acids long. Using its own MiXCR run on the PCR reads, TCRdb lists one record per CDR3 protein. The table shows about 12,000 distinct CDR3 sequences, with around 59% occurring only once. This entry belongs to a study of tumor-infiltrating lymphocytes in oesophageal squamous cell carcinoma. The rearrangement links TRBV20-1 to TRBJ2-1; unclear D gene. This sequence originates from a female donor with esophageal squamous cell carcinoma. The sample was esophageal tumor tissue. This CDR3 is CSTEDPSLRNEQFF. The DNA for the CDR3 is TGCAGCACCGAGGACCCTTCTCTCCGCAATGAGCAGTTCTTC.